This T cell receptor (beta chain) was captured in a study of identical twins (dated by TCRdb to 2016 to 2017). Turning to the overall study: To test whether fetal clonotypes persist, this study deep-sequenced TCR alpha and beta repertoires from monozygotic twins, from unrelated adults of various ages, and from cord blood. Replicate twin experiments were performed at different times using different library preparation protocols to rule out contamination.

The library came from 5' RACE. TCRdb lists the instrument as Illumina HiSeq 2000. A universal primer binding site was added through template switching, and the final cDNA carried a unique molecular identifier so that TCR cDNA molecules could be counted accurately. Specific primers in the conserved constant-segment region were used to synthesize first-strand cDNA for the TCR alpha and beta chains. To control for contamination, every cDNA library was double barcoded, receiving both a SMART-Mk sample barcode and Illumina barcodes. TruSeq adapter sequences, together with Illumina sample barcodes, were added in two successive PCR steps. The TCR alpha and beta cDNA libraries were sequenced on the Illumina HiSeq platform using custom primers. Processing in the source paper ran as follows. Unique molecular identifiers were extracted from raw reads with MiGEC, and CDR3 positions were determined with MiXCR. For each individual, recombination models were inferred using an EM algorithm with the repgenHMM and IGoR tools. Shared clonotype analysis was performed with the tcR package in R, normalizing sharing by the product of cloneset sizes. To study raw recombination without the effects of thymic and clonal selection, out-of-frame nonproductive sequences were analyzed. The public reads were quality trimmed at Q25 with fastp and then assembled into clones with MiXCR by TCRdb, keeping productive beta chains. Entries that share a CDR3 protein sequence are merged under the most common genes and DNA. TCRdb assigned the V and J calls; the authors' analysis was not used. The table for this sample lists nearly 250,000 distinct CDR3 sequences; about 7.3% of them were counted only once. Together, the top ten hold 3% to 4% of the sample.

Only healthy Caucasian donors were included. The twin cohort comprised three pairs of female monozygotic twins, all aged about 18 to 29 years. Miltenyi CD45RO+ enrichment and human naive T-cell isolation kits were used to isolate memory (CD45RO+) and naive T cells from PBMC. This clonotype was observed a handful of times. No antigen is known for it. No base qualities exist here, and no much larger clone lies one base off it. Cut back by 1 base and 4 bases, the V and J ends lie 16 bases apart. The CDR3 holds 17 amino acids from the cysteine to the phenylalanine. The retained sequence is limited to the CDR3, 51 bases, with the frame set at the first base. Sequences MGHDK (CDR1) and SYGVNS (CDR2) are obtained from the germline V gene. Beyond this particular receptor, the publication reports: Because the same donors could not be followed over many years, conclusions were based on cross-sectional statistical analysis. Abundant cord blood beta clonotypes had fewer insertions, young adult naive repertoires showed a similar but weaker trend, and memory repertoires showed no such trend. Invariant T cells such as MAIT and iNKT could partly confound zero-insertion analyses, although diverse VJ usage argued against such confounding for most clonotypes. Out-of-frame TCR alpha sharing in monozygotic twins was systematically underestimated by recombination models, whereas sharing between unrelated individuals was in agreement with the recombination models. Excess twin sharing in beta out-of-frame sequences was weaker because fewer shared sequences lowered the signal-to-noise ratio. Compared with coincidental sharing between unrelated individuals, an excess of low generation-probability sequences was observed among out-of-frame TCR alpha sequences shared between twins.

These data are also associated with another study on yellow fever vaccine responses in identical twins. The second study's authors report: The T cell response to vaccination in identical twins was reported by the authors to appear partly convergent and partly personalized. Focusing on identical twins, the study followed the T cell clones that responded to the vaccine, and did so with precision.

The chain links TRBV25-1 with TRBJ1-4, with the identity of the D gene unclear. The clonotype originates from a woman aged 18-35 years in good health. The sequenced sample was memory (CD45RO+) T cells sorted from blood. The cell subset or site label on this specimen signifies: CD45RO+ enriched T cells. The CDR3 has the sequence CASSEWGGTGFNEKLFF. The DNA sequence follows: TGTGCCAGCAGTGAATGGGGAGGAACGGGCTTTAATGAAAAACTGTTTTTT.